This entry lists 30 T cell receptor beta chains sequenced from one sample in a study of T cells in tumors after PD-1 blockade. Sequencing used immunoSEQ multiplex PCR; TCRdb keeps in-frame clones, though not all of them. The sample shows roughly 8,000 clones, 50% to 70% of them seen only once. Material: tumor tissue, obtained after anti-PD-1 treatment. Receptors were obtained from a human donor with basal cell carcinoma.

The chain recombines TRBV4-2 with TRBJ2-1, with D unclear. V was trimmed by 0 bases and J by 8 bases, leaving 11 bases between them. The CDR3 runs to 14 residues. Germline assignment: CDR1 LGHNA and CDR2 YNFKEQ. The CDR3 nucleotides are TGTGCCAGCAGCCAAGATGTAGGTAACCATGAGCAGTTCTTC. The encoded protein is CASSQDVGNHEQFF.

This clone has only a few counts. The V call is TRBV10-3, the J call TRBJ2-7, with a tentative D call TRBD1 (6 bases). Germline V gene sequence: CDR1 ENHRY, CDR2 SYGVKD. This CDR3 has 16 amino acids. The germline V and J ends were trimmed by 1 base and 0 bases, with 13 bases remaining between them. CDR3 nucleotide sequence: TGTGCCATCAGTGAGTTACAGGGAAGGAGCTCCTACGAGCAGTACTTC. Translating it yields CAISELQGRSSYEQYF.

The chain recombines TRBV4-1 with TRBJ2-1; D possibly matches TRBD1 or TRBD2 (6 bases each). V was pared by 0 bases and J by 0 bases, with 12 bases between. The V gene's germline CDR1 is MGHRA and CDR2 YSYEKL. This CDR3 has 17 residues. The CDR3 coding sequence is TGCGCCAGCAGCCAAGATATGCGGGGACACTCCTACAATGAGCAGTTCTTC. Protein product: CASSQDMRGHSYNEQFF.

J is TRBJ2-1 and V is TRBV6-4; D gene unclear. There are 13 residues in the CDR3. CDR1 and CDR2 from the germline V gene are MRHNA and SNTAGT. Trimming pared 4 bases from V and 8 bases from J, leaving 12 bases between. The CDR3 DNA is TGTGCCAGCAGTGGAGACATGGGCCATGAGCAGTTCTTC. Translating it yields CASSGDMGHEQFF.

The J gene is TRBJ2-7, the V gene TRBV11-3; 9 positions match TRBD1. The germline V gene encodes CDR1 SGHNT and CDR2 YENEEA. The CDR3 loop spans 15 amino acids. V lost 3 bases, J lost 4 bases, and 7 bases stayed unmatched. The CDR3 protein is CASSLGGQGRYEQYF. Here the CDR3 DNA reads TGTGCCAGCAGCTTGGGAGGACAGGGGAGGTACGAGCAGTACTTC.

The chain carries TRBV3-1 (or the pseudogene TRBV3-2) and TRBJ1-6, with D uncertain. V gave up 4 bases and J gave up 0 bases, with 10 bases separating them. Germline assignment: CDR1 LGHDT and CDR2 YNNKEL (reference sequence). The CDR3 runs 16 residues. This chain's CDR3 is CASSRFLGSYNSPLHF. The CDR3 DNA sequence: TGTGCCAGCAGCCGATTTCTGGGCTCCTATAATTCACCCCTCCACTTT.

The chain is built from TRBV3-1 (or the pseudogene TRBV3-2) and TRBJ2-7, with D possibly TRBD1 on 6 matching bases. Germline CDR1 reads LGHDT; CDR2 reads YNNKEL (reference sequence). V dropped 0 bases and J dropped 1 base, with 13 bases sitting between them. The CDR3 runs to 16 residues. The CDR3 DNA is TGTGCCAGCAGCCAAGACCTGGGGGCGAGATCCTACGAGCAGTACTTC. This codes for CASSQDLGARSYEQYF.

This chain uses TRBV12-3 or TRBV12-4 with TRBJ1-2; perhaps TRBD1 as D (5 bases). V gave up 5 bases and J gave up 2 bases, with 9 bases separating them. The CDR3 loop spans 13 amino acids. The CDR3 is CASSRGRNYGYTF. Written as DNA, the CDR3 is TGTGCCAGCAGTCGGGGCAGGAACTATGGCTACACCTTC.

The CDR3 loop reads CASSQDESYGYTF. The CDR3 DNA reads TGCGCCAGCAGCCAAGATGAGAGCTATGGCTACACCTTC. The rearrangement links TRBV4-1 to TRBJ1-2; D not certain. The germline V gene has CDR1 MGHRA and CDR2 YSYEKL. V was shortened by 0 bases and J by 4 bases, with 6 bases between the two germline ends. This CDR3 is 13 amino acids long.

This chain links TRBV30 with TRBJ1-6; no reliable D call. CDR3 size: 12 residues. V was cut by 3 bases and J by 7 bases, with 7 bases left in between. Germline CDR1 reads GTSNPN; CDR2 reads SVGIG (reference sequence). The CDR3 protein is CAWSSGNSPLHF. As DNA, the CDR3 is TGTGCCTGGAGCTCAGGCAATTCACCCCTCCACTTT.

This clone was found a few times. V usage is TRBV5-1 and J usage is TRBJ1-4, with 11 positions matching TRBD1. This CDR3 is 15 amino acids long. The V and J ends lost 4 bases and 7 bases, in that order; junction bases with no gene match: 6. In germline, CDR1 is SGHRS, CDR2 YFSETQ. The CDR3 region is CASSRGTGGGEKLFF. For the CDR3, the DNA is TGCGCCAGCAGCCGCGGGACAGGGGGTGGTGAAAAACTGTTTTTT.

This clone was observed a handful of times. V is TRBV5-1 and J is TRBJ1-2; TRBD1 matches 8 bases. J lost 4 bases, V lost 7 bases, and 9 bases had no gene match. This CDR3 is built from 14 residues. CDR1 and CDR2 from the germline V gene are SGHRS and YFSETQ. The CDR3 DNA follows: TGCGCCAGCTTAGATCCACAGGGGGGCTATGGCTACACCTTC. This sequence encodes CASLDPQGGYGYTF.

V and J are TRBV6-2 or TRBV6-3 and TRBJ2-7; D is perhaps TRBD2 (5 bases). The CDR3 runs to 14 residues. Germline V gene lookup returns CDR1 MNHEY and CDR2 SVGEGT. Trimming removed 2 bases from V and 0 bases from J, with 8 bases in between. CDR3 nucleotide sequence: TGTGCCAGCAGTTACGCCACTAGCTCCTACGAGCAGTACTTC. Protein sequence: CASSYATSSYEQYF.

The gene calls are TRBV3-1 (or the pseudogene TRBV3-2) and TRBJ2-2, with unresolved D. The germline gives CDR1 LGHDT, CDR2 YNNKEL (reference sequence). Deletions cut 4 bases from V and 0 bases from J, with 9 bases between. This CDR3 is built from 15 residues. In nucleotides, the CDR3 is TGTGCCAGCAGCCTGGCGGCCCCGAACACCGGGGAGCTGTTTTTT. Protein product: CASSLAAPNTGELFF.

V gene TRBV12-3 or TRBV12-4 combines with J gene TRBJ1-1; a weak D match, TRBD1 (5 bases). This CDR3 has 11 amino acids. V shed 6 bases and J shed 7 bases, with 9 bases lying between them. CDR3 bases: TGTGCCAGCAGGCAGGGAAGTGAAGCTTTCTTT. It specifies CASRQGSEAFF.

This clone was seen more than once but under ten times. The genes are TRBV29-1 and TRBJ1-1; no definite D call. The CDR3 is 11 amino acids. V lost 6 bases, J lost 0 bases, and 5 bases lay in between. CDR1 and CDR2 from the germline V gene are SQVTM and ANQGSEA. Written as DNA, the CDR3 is TGCAGCGTCTCGATGAACACTGAAGCTTTCTTT. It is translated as CSVSMNTEAFF.

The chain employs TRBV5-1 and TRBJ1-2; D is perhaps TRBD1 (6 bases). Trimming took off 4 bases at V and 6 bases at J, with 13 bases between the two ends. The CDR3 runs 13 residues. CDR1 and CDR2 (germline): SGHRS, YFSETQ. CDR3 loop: CASSPGPGDGYTF. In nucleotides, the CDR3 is TGCGCCAGCAGCCCGGGCCCAGGGGATGGCTACACCTTC. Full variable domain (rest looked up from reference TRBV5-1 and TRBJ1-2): KAGVTQTPRYLIKTRGQQVTLSCSPISGHRSVSWYQQTPGQGLQFLFEYFSETQRNKGNFPGRFSGRQFSNSRSEMNVSTLELGDSALYLCASSPGPGDGYTFGSGTRLTVV.

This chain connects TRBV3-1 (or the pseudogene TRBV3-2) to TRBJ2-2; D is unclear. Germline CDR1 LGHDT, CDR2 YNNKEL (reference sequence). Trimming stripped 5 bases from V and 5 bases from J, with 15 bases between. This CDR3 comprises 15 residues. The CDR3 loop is CASSKRLGLTGELFF. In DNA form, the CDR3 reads TGTGCCAGCAGCAAAAGATTAGGCTTGACCGGGGAGCTGTTTTTT.

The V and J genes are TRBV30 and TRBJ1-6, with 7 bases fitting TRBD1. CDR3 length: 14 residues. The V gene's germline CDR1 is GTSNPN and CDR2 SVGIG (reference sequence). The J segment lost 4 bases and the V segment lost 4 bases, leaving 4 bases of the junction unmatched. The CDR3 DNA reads TGTGCCTGGACACCGGGACAGTATAATTCACCCCTCCACTTT. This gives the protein CAWTPGQYNSPLHF.

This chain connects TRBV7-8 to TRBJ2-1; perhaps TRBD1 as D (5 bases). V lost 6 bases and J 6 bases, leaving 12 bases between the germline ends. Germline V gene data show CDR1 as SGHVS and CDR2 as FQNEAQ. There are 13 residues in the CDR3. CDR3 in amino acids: CASRKRQTNEQFF. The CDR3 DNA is TGTGCCAGCAGAAAAAGACAGACCAATGAGCAGTTCTTC.

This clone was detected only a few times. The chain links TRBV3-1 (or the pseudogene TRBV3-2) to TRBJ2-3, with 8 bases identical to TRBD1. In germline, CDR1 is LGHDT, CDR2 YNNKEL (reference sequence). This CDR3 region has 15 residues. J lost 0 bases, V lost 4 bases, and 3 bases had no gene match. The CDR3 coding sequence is TGTGCCAGCAGCCCCCGGACAGGGAGCACAGATACGCAGTATTTT. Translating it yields CASSPRTGSTDTQYF.

Written as DNA, the CDR3 is TGTGCCAGCAGGGGGATGGGGGGCGGGAACACTGAAGCTTTCTTT. Its protein is CASRGMGGGNTEAFF. V and J are TRBV6-5 and TRBJ1-1, with a tentative D call TRBD1 (6 bases). The CDR3 runs 15 residues. Per the germline V gene, CDR1 is MNHEY and CDR2 is SVGAGI. V shed 6 bases and J shed 1 base, with 15 bases lying between them.

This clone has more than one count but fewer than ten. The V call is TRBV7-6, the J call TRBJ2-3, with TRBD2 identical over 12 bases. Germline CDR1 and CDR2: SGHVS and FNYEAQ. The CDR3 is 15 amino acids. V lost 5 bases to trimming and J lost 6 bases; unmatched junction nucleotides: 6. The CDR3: CASSRGLAGSDTQYF. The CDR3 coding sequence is TGTGCCAGCAGCCGTGGACTAGCGGGGTCGGATACGCAGTATTTT.

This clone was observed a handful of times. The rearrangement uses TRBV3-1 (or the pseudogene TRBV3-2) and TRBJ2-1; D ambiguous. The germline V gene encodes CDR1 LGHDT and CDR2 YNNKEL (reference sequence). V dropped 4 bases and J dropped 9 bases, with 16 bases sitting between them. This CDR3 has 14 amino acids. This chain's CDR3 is CASSPNPSGVEQFF. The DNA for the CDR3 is TGTGCCAGCAGCCCCAACCCGTCTGGGGTTGAGCAGTTCTTC.

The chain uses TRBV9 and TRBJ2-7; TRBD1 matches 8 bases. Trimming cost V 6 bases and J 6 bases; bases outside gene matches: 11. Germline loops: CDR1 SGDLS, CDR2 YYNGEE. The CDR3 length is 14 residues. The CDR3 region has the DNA TGTGCCAGCACAAATAGGGACAGGTCGGTCGAGCAGTACTTC. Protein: CASTNRDRSVEQYF.

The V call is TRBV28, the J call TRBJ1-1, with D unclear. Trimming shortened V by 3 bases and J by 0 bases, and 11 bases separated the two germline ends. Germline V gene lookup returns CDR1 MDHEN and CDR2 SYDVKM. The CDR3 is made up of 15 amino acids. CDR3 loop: CASSFSGRLNTEAFF. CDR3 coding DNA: TGTGCCAGCAGTTTTTCGGGCAGATTGAACACTGAAGCTTTCTTT. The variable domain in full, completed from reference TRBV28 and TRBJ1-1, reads DVKVTQSSRYLVKRTGEKVFLECVQDMDHENMFWYRQDPGLGLRLIYFSYDVKMKEKGDIPEGYSVSREKKERFSLILESASTNQTSMYLCASSFSGRLNTEAFFGQGTRLTVV.

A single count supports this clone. The DNA for the CDR3 is TGTGCCAGCAGCCGAACCCGGGACTGGAGCACCGGGGAGCTGTTTTTT. Encoded protein: CASSRTRDWSTGELFF. This chain joins TRBV3-1 (or the pseudogene TRBV3-2) and TRBJ2-2; D perhaps matches TRBD2 (6 bases). Per germline, CDR1 LGHDT and CDR2 YNNKEL (reference sequence). The ends were cut back, 4 bases at V and 4 bases at J, with 16 bases in the middle. The CDR3 covers 16 residues.

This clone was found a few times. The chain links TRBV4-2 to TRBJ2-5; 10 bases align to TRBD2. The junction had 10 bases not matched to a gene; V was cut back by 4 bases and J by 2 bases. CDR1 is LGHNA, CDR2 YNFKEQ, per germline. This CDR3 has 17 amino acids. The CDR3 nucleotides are TGTGCCAGCAGCCCTGGGGCTAGCGGGGGAGTACAAGAGACCCAGTACTTC. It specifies CASSPGASGGVQETQYF.

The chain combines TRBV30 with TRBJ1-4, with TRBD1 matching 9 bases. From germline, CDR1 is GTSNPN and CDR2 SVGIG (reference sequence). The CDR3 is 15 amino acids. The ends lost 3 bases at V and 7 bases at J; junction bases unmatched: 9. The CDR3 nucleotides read TGTGCCTGGAGACCGGGACAGGGTATAGGTGAAAAACTGTTTTTT. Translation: CAWRPGQGIGEKLFF.

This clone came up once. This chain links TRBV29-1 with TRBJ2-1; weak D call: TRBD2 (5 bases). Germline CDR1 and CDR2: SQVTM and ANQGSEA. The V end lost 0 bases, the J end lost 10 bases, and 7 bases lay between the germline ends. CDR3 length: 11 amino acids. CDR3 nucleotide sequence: TGCAGCGTTGAAGATACGGGAGAGCAGTTCTTC. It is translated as CSVEDTGEQFF.